This T cell receptor beta chain was recorded in a study of blood T cell repertoires in COVID-19. About the study: COVID-19 samples, acute and convalescent, were from the United States, Italy and Spain.

The CDR3 is made up of 13 amino acids. Trimming cost V 7 bases and J 5 bases, with 12 bases left between them. Original processing notes: Quantification of nucleated cells was approximated via reference gene primer amplification. TCRdb's copy holds only in-frame clones and misses some; the assay was immunoSEQ multiplex PCR. The DNA gave D and trimming, while V, J and clone size come from that table. The sample comprises about 250,000 clones, roughly nine tenths of which are singletons, and about 1.7% rests with the top ten. The TCR comes from a woman aged 60-75 years who had recovered from COVID-19. The chain employs TRBV12-3 or TRBV12-4 and TRBJ1-5; D might be TRBD1 (6 bases). The sequenced sample was peripheral blood. The CDR3 region is CASTTGYYQPQHF. The CDR3 nucleotides are TGTGCCAGCACCACAGGGTACTATCAGCCCCAGCATTTT.